This T cell receptor beta chain was documented in a study of cytomegalovirus exposure and HLA in healthy donors. The CDR3 contains 16 residues. The ends lost 5 bases at V and 3 bases at J; junction bases unmatched: 9. Germline V gene data show CDR1 as MNHEY and CDR2 as SMNVEV (reference sequence). The PCR ran on 60 Vbeta and 13 Jbeta primers. TCRdb's table, derived via immunoSEQ multiplex PCR, lists solely in-frame clones and lacks some. The profile shows tens of thousands of clones, 55% to 70% of them singletons. Sequencing was performed on PBMCs. The genes are TRBV27 and TRBJ1-2, with 10 bases lining up with TRBD1. The source of this sequence is a boy aged 5-17 years in good health and CMV-seropositive. CDR3 sequence reads: CASSHTRDRGHYGYTF. Here the CDR3 DNA reads TGTGCCAGCAGTCACACCCGGGACAGGGGCCACTATGGCTACACCTTC.